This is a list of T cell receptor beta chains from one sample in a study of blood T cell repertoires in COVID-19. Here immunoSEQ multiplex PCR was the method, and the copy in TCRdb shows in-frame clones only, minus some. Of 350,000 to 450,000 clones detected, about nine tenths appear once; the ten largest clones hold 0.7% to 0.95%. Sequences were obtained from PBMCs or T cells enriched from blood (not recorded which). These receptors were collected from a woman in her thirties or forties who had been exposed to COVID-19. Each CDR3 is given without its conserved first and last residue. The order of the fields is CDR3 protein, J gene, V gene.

ASSPTVYNEQF,TRBJ2-1,TRBV14
ASSSRGVSNEKLF,TRBJ1-4,TRBV5-8
ASSEVGGSYT,TRBJ1-2,TRBV6-1
ASSLVRLVKDTQY,TRBJ2-3,TRBV7-2
ASSQDPGGYNEQF,TRBJ2-1,TRBV4-2
ASSLAGTGAYEQY,TRBJ2-7,TRBV5-1
ASREDRVIGYT,TRBJ1-2,TRBV2
SVAVGPGLANEQF,TRBJ2-1,TRBV29-1
ASSLSGQGVHQPQH,TRBJ1-5,TRBV3-1/TRBV3-2
ASRLTGAQETQY,TRBJ2-5,TRBV5-4
ASSANRVLNTEAF,TRBJ1-1,TRBV2
ASSFLAGGDTQY,TRBJ2-3,TRBV7-2
ASNLNTEAF,TRBJ1-1,TRBV6-5
ASSLGGRGTYNSPLH,TRBJ1-6,TRBV5-1
ASSSRTGYNQPQH,TRBJ1-5,TRBV19
ASSTYRGGVEAF,TRBJ1-1,TRBV3-1/TRBV3-2
ASTLGQNYGYT,TRBJ1-2,TRBV27
ATQLAANTGELF,TRBJ2-2,TRBV2
ASSLYQLAGGANEQF,TRBJ2-1,TRBV27
ASSSGQGVNQPQH,TRBJ1-5,TRBV7-9
ATQPGQSNEKLF,TRBJ1-4,TRBV10-3
AWSAQTMNTEAF,TRBJ1-1,TRBV30
ASSPPHTDTQY,TRBJ2-3,TRBV7-3
ASSLGGGASNQPQH,TRBJ1-5,TRBV7-9
ASSRDRGNEKLF,TRBJ1-4,TRBV19
ASKRTGSGDQPQH,TRBJ1-5,TRBV6-5
ASSPQGTEAF,TRBJ1-1,TRBV7-9
ASSVELGQGTEAF,TRBJ1-1,TRBV9
ASSQADRNNYGYT,TRBJ1-2,TRBV4-1
ASRTGGGRIQNEQF,TRBJ2-1,TRBV27
ASSLVWRSVMRTEAF,TRBJ1-1,TRBV5-4
ASSQWTGLPNYGYT,TRBJ1-2,TRBV3-1/TRBV3-2
ASSAGTGPYNEQF,TRBJ2-1,TRBV18
ASSLNSGGEGYT,TRBJ1-2,TRBV18
ASSPLMTGGNQKLF,TRBJ1-4,TRBV18
ASSVASRSSGNTIY,TRBJ1-3,TRBV9
ASSRDSLYGYT,TRBJ1-2,TRBV2
ASSPRTGLMNTEAF,TRBJ1-1,TRBV9
ASGTQGVGPYGYT,TRBJ1-2,TRBV12-5
ASSAQGRTEAF,TRBJ1-1,TRBV2
ASRLPPTGGRGEAF,TRBJ1-1,TRBV2
ASSRLEGRSDGYT,TRBJ1-2,TRBV11-2
AWSVVAGINTGELF,TRBJ2-2,TRBV30
ASSLHQSSNQPQH,TRBJ1-5,TRBV11-2
AISDGLAGTDTQY,TRBJ2-3,TRBV10-3
ASSYDRGNSPLH,TRBJ1-6,TRBV2
ASGQDRDHEKLF,TRBJ1-4,TRBV19
ASSRQIRSTEAF,TRBJ1-1,TRBV14
ATSRDLGALPGNGYT,TRBJ1-2,TRBV15
ASSWRTSGGRSSYNEQF,TRBJ2-1,TRBV7-3
ASATGTGTPDTQY,TRBJ2-3,TRBV12-5